The rows below give T cell receptor beta chains drawn from one sample of a study of shared clonotypes between healthy human individuals. The table came from immunoSEQ multiplex PCR; TCRdb's copy has only in-frame clones and leaves some out. The repertoire holds 550,000 to 650,000 clones, with around 96% as singletons. Input material: naive CD8+ T cells sorted from blood. The receptors stem from a young woman in good health. Each CDR3 is given with its conserved first and last residue. The D gene is left open where the match is weak. Only some rows state a clone size, as once, few, many or a class for expanded clones.

d_gene,v_gene,j_gene,abundance,CDR3nt,CDR3aa
-,TRBV28,TRBJ2-2,-,TGTGCCAGCAGTAGCAGAGGACGGTTGAACACCGGGGAGCTGTTTTTT,CASSSRGRLNTGELFF
-,TRBV5-1,TRBJ2-2,-,TGCGCCAGCAGCTTAGGAGGAGCCTTCCCCACCGGGGAGCTGTTTTTT,CASSLGGAFPTGELFF
TRBD1,TRBV9,TRBJ1-1,-,TGTGCCAGCAGCCCGGACAGGGTTGATACTGAAGCTTTCTTT,CASSPDRVDTEAFF
-,TRBV29-1,TRBJ2-7,-,TGCAGCGTTGATATCCCAGGGCACGAGCAGTACTTC,CSVDIPGHEQYF
TRBD1,TRBV16,TRBJ1-2,-,TGTGCCAGCAGCCAATCCGGGACAGGGGGCAGAGGCTACACCTTC,CASSQSGTGGRGYTF
TRBD2,TRBV27,TRBJ2-1,-,TGTGCCAGCAGTCTCATGACTAGCGGGAGTCGCAATGAGCAGTTCTTC,CASSLMTSGSRNEQFF
TRBD2,TRBV28,TRBJ2-1,-,TGTGCCAGCAGTAGACGAGCGGGAGTAGATGATGAGCAGTTCTTC,CASSRRAGVDDEQFF
-,TRBV11-2,TRBJ1-3,-,TGTGCCAGCAGCTTAGATGTTGAGGGAGAGGACAACACCATATATTTT,CASSLDVEGEDNTIYF
-,TRBV6-5,TRBJ2-1,-,TGTGCCAGCAGTTGGGGGAGTGGGGTGGATGAGCAGTTCTTC,CASSWGSGVDEQFF
TRBD2,TRBV19,TRBJ2-1,-,TGTGCCAGTAGTATTTCTAGCGGGGGGACTTACAATGAGCAGTTCTTC,CASSISSGGTYNEQFF
-,TRBV27,TRBJ1-2,-,TGTGCCAGCAGTTTAGCCAACAGAGGGGAATATGGCTACACCTTC,CASSLANRGEYGYTF
TRBD2,TRBV4-2,TRBJ2-1,-,TGTGCCAGCAGCCAAGCTGGGAGGGTAGTGCGAAATGAGCAGTTCTTC,CASSQAGRVVRNEQFF
TRBD2,TRBV9,TRBJ2-1,once,TGTGCCAGCAGCGTGAGCGGGAGGACCGGCAATGAGCAGTTCTTC,CASSVSGRTGNEQFF
-,TRBV4-1,TRBJ1-1,-,TGCGCCAGCAGCATAAGCGAGGGGGTAAACACTGAAGCTTTCTTT,CASSISEGVNTEAFF
TRBD2,TRBV28,TRBJ2-3,-,TGTGCCAGCAGTTCCCATAGCGGGAGAGGCACGCAGTATTTT,CASSSHSGRGTQYF
-,TRBV28,TRBJ2-4,-,TGTGCCAGCAGTTTAGCCCCGGGGACGGACTCCGGGGGAGTTCAGTACTTC,CASSLAPGTDSGGVQYF
-,TRBV5-6,TRBJ1-1,once,TGTGCCAGCAGCCTGAGAGGTACTGAAGCTTTCTTT,CASSLRGTEAFF
-,TRBV5-4,TRBJ1-1,-,TGTGCCAGCAGCTCGTTTGGGGGTTTCGGCGCTTTCTTT,CASSSFGGFGAFF
-,TRBV5-4,TRBJ2-3,-,TGTGCCAGCAGCGCCTCCTGGGGTGCAGATACGCAGTATTTT,CASSASWGADTQYF
-,TRBV5-1,TRBJ2-7,-,TGCGCCAGCAGCTCCGCCCCATACGAGCAGTACTTC,CASSSAPYEQYF
TRBD1,TRBV27,TRBJ2-7,-,TGTGCCAGCGGTCCGGTAGGGACAGGTTCGTACGAGCAGTACTTC,CASGPVGTGSYEQYF
TRBD1,TRBV19,TRBJ2-7,-,TGTGCCAGTAGTATGGGGACAGGGTTTTACGAGCAGTACTTC,CASSMGTGFYEQYF
-,TRBV6-5,TRBJ2-2,-,TGTGCCAGCAGTTACCGGGCAGACCTGAACACCGGGGAGCTGTTTTTT,CASSYRADLNTGELFF
-,TRBV7-2,TRBJ2-7,-,TGTGCCAGCAGCCCGCAGCGGCCCTACGAGCAGTACTTC,CASSPQRPYEQYF
-,TRBV29-1,TRBJ1-1,-,TGCAGCGCCCTTTCGTGGACTGAAGCTTTCTTT,CSALSWTEAFF
-,TRBV19,TRBJ1-1,-,TGTGCCAGTAGTTTAGGGTTGAACACTGAAGCTTTCTTT,CASSLGLNTEAFF